These 18 T cell receptor beta chains share one sample of origin, sequenced in a study of blood T cells in healthy people across ages. It was with a sample-barcoded 5' primer and a J-beta primer mix that a second PCR of roughly 6 to 11 cycles was run. Each CDR3 protein gets one entry after TCRdb re-called the 5' RACE reads with MiXCR. This table holds roughly 1,500,000 distinct CDR3 sequences, 30% to 35% found once. The source material was blood. The origin of the receptors is a woman aged 30 to 39 in good health.

This clonotype has just one count. The chain joins TRBV6-2 or TRBV6-3 to TRBJ2-3, with D hard to call. Germline CDR1 is MNHEY and CDR2 is SVGEGT. The V and J ends lost 4 bases and 6 bases respectively, with 17 bases between them. The CDR3 totals 15 residues. The CDR3 sequence is CASSSLRPVGDTQYF. CDR3 DNA: TGTGCCAGCAGTTCCCTAAGGCCAGTGGGGGATACGCAGTATTTT.

The chain has TRBV2 and TRBJ2-7; D is unclear. V was pared by 10 bases and J by 4 bases, with 14 bases between. CDR1 SNHLY and CDR2 FYNNEI come from the germline V gene. The CDR3 has 12 amino acids. The CDR3 bases are TGTGCCACCGAGTCCGCGAGATACGAGCAGTACTTC. Amino acid sequence: CATESARYEQYF.

Worth noting for this clonotype: An end of the junction does not agree with germline; a read error may underlie this. The chain employs TRBV11-1 and TRBJ2-2, with 7 bases fitting TRBD1. Germline V lookup: CDR1 SGHAT, CDR2 FQDESV (reference sequence). The CDR3 is 15 amino acids. The CDR3 sequence: CASSRRDSFTGERFF. Written as DNA, the CDR3 is TGTGCCAGCAGCCGCCGGGACAGCTTCACCGGGGAGCGGTTTTTT.

This clonotype appeared many times. V is TRBV5-1 and J is TRBJ2-3, with a possible D match to TRBD2 (5 bases). The CDR3 is 14 amino acids. The germline CDR1 and CDR2 sequences are SGHRS and YFSETQ. V lost 0 bases and J lost 6, with 11 bases in between. CDR3 region: CASSLAEEVDTQYF. The CDR3 DNA reads as TGCGCCAGCAGCTTGGCGGAGGAGGTGGATACGCAGTATTTT.

This clonotype has more than one count but fewer than ten. The gene calls are TRBV7-9 and TRBJ1-4; 9 positions match TRBD1. The V segment lost 6 bases and the J segment 3 bases; nucleotides outside the gene matches: 8. CDR1 is SEHNR, CDR2 FQNEAQ, per germline (reference sequence). This CDR3 has 16 residues. The CDR3 region is CASSSAGTGPNEKLFF. The CDR3 DNA sequence: TGTGCCAGCAGTTCAGCCGGGACAGGGCCTAATGAAAAACTGTTTTTT. Supplemented by reference TRBV7-9 and TRBJ1-4, the full variable domain reads DTGVSQNPRHKITKRGQNVTFRCDPISEHNRLYWYRQTLGQGPEFLTYFQNEAQLEKSRLLSDRFSAERPKGSFSTLEIQRTEQGDSAMYLCASSSAGTGPNEKLFFGSGTQLSVL.

The rearrangement links TRBV7-2 to TRBJ2-1; possibly TRBD2 for D (6 bases). The CDR3 extends over 15 amino acids. Trimming cost V 3 bases and J 11 bases, with 20 bases left between them. Germline assignment: CDR1 SGHTA and CDR2 FQGNSA. The CDR3 here is CASSLMVSGGGKQFF. CDR3 DNA: TGTGCCAGCAGCTTGATGGTGAGCGGCGGCGGGAAGCAGTTCTTC.

The chain joins TRBV9 to TRBJ2-5, with TRBD2 matching 7 bases. Losses at the gene ends were 2 bases for V and 4 bases for J; bases not matched to a gene: 11. The length of the CDR3 is 16 residues. The germline V gene encodes CDR1 SGDLS and CDR2 YYNGEE. CDR3 coding DNA: TGTGCCAGCAGCGTGGTAGGGGAGGGGACTCGAGAGACCCAGTACTTC. Protein: CASSVVGEGTRETQYF. Full variable domain (remainder filled in from reference TRBV9 and TRBJ2-5): DSGVTQTPKHLITATGQRVTLRCSPRSGDLSVYWYQQSLDQGLQFLIQYYNGEERAKGNILERFSAQQFPDLHSELNLSSLELGDSALYFCASSVVGEGTRETQYFGPGTRLLVL.

V and J are TRBV6-1 and TRBJ2-7; the D gene is possibly TRBD2 (6 bases). This CDR3 has 14 residues. Germline V gives CDR1 MNHNS, CDR2 SASEGT. The ends were cut back, 4 bases at V and 2 bases at J, with 12 bases in the middle. CDR3 region: CASSVSSGPYEQYF. DNA for the CDR3: TGTGCCAGCAGTGTCAGTAGCGGCCCCTACGAGCAGTACTTC.

This clonotype was counted ten times or more. The chain has TRBV29-1 and TRBJ2-3; maybe TRBD2 (6 bases). This CDR3 spans 15 amino acids. Trimming shortened V by 2 bases and J by 2 bases, and 14 bases separated the two germline ends. Germline V gene sequence: CDR1 SQVTM, CDR2 ANQGSEA. Written as DNA, the CDR3 is TGCAGCGTTGAAAGCGGGCGGGCACTCACAGATACGCAGTATTTT. The encoded protein is CSVESGRALTDTQYF.

This clonotype was detected ten times or more. CDR3 bases: TGCGCCAGCAGCAAGGGGCAGGGCACCGAGCAGTACTTC. Protein: CASSKGQGTEQYF. The chain is built from TRBV4-1 and TRBJ2-7; D possibly corresponds to TRBD1 (5 bases). Germline CDR1 and CDR2: MGHRA and YSYEKL. The CDR3 has 13 amino acids. V gave up 5 bases and J gave up 6 bases, with 14 bases separating them.

The V gene is TRBV4-1, the J gene TRBJ1-2; 11 bases fit TRBD1. Per the germline V gene, CDR1 is MGHRA and CDR2 is YSYEKL. This CDR3 has 17 residues. Trimming at V came to 3 bases and at J to 5 bases, leaving 11 bases not matched to a gene. The CDR3 region has the DNA TGCGCCAGCAGCCACCTCCCGCGGGACAGGGGGTTTTATGGCTACACCTTC. Translated: CASSHLPRDRGFYGYTF.

About this clonotype itself: Mismatch with germline at one junction end may stem from a read error. The chain has TRBV7-9 and TRBJ2-7, with D possibly being TRBD1 (5 bases). The CDR3 is made up of 14 amino acids. The germline V gene has CDR1 SEHNR and CDR2 FQNEAQ (reference sequence). Here the CDR3 DNA reads TGTGCCGGCAGCTCCTGGATGACAGACTACGAGCAGTACTTC. This translates into CAGSSWMTDYEQYF.

The rearrangement joins TRBV2 to TRBJ2-5; the D gene is possibly TRBD1 (6 bases). This CDR3 comprises 14 residues. The V gene's germline CDR1 is SNHLY and CDR2 FYNNEI. V lost 7 bases, J lost 3 bases, and 15 bases lay in between. The CDR3 nucleotides read TGTGCCAGCAACTACAGGGTCCGGGAAGAGACCCAGTACTTC. Protein sequence: CASNYRVREETQYF.

This chain links TRBV6-5 with TRBJ2-2; the D call may be TRBD1 or TRBD2 (5 bases each). This CDR3 is 15 amino acids long. Germline V CDR1 and CDR2: MNHEY, SVGAGI. Trimming took off 3 bases at V and 7 bases at J, with 15 bases between the two ends. The CDR3 loop is CASSYGGYSGGELFF. CDR3 in DNA: TGTGCCAGCAGTTATGGGGGTTACAGCGGCGGGGAGCTGTTTTTT.

The chain uses TRBV20-1 and TRBJ2-3; 7 bases line up with TRBD1. This CDR3 is built from 16 residues. In germline, CDR1 is DFQATT, CDR2 SNEGSKA (reference sequence). The V and J ends lost 0 bases and 2 bases, in that order; junction bases with no gene match: 8. This CDR3 reads CSARDLGTAYTDTQYF. The CDR3 coding sequence is TGCAGTGCTAGAGATTTAGGGACAGCTTACACAGATACGCAGTATTTT.

This sequence joins TRBV4-2 and TRBJ2-1; tentatively, D is TRBD2 (5 bases). Trimming pared 0 bases from V and 3 bases from J, leaving 9 bases between. This CDR3 comprises 15 residues. Germline V gives CDR1 LGHNA, CDR2 YNFKEQ. CDR3 sequence reads: CASSQELVFYNEQFF. The CDR3 nucleotides are TGTGCCAGCAGCCAAGAACTAGTGTTCTACAATGAGCAGTTCTTC.

As to this clonotype: A much larger clone lies a single base off, so this may be a read error. The rearrangement uses TRBV29-1 and TRBJ2-7; no definite D call. Germline V CDR1 and CDR2: SQVTM, ANQGSEA. V lost 4 bases and J lost 3, with 10 bases in between. The CDR3 contains 12 residues. CDR3 nucleotides: TGCAGCGTTGCCGATAGGCACTACGAGCAGTACTTC. Encoded protein: CSVADRHYEQYF.

This clonotype was seen only a few times. The chain links TRBV18 to TRBJ2-7; TRBD1 might be the D (6 bases). Germline V gene data show CDR1 as KGHSH and CDR2 as LQKENI. This CDR3 is 14 amino acids long. Trimming removed 3 bases from V and 3 bases from J, with 12 bases in between. The CDR3 region is CASSPIGQNYEQYF. DNA for the CDR3: TGTGCCAGCTCACCCATTGGACAGAACTACGAGCAGTACTTC.